This TCR beta chain was found in a study of shared clonotypes between healthy human individuals. It was CD45RO-negative cells, positively selected for CCR7, that made up naive CD8 cells, with terminally differentiated effector memory CD45RA+ cells excluded. The assay was immunoSEQ multiplex PCR, and TCRdb's table has in-frame clones only and misses some. The table includes almost 700,000 clones, about 91% detected once. Comments on this clone: What it binds is not known.

Study-wide findings and caveats: With a handful of donors compared, 4.5% to 6.5% of naive CD4 clonotypes were shared.

V was clipped by 2 bases and J by 10 bases; unmatched bases: 11. Germline CDR1 and CDR2: SGHTA and FQGNSA. The CDR3 is 15 amino acids. This chain links TRBV7-2 with TRBJ2-1, with TRBD2 matching 7 bases. The clonotype was recovered from a man younger than 40 in good health. The sequenced material came from naive CD8+ T cells sorted from blood. The chain's CDR3 is CASSLSLASGSEQFF. The CDR3 region has the DNA TGTGCCAGCAGCTTATCGCTGGCTAGCGGATCGGAGCAGTTCTTC. Combining the CDR3 with reference TRBV7-2 and TRBJ2-1 gives the whole variable domain GAGVSQSPSNKVTEKGKDVELRCDPISGHTALYWYRQSLGQGLEFLIYFQGNSAPDKSGLPSDRFSAERTGGSVSTLTIQRTQQEDSAVYLCASSLSLASGSEQFFGPGTRLTVL.